This is a list of T cell receptor beta chains from one sample in a study of blood T cell repertoires in COVID-19. Only in-frame clones appear in the TCRdb table, and some are missing; sequencing was by immunoSEQ multiplex PCR. This sample has over 90,000 clones; approximately 84% occur once, and the top ten carry 12%. Sequencing was performed on peripheral blood. The receptors come from a human donor in a cohort sampled during active COVID-19. Both conserved end residues are trimmed from each CDR3. The order of the fields is J gene, clone size, V gene, CDR3 protein. Rows may omit the clone size; those that give it use once, few, many or a size class.

j_call: TRBJ2-2; clone_size: NA; v_call: TRBV11-3; cdr3_aa: ASSLGRGQAIGGELF
j_call: TRBJ1-5; clone_size: NA; v_call: TRBV4-2; cdr3_aa: ASSSRGGARQPQH
j_call: TRBJ2-3; clone_size: NA; v_call: TRBV10-1; cdr3_aa: ASSEGDLGTDTQY
j_call: TRBJ2-5; clone_size: once; v_call: TRBV10-3; cdr3_aa: AIKGDRGKETQY
j_call: TRBJ1-5; clone_size: NA; v_call: TRBV3-1/TRBV3-2; cdr3_aa: ASGPGLLNQPQH
j_call: TRBJ1-2; clone_size: NA; v_call: TRBV5-1; cdr3_aa: ASSLGQLLDYGYT
j_call: TRBJ1-6; clone_size: NA; v_call: TRBV19; cdr3_aa: ASSIKFVSYNSPLH
j_call: TRBJ2-5; clone_size: NA; v_call: TRBV5-1; cdr3_aa: ASSLGLALETQY
j_call: TRBJ2-5; clone_size: NA; v_call: TRBV18; cdr3_aa: ASSPSGGQETQY
j_call: TRBJ1-2; clone_size: NA; v_call: TRBV6-2/TRBV6-3; cdr3_aa: ASSYDRDHGYT
j_call: TRBJ1-1; clone_size: once; v_call: TRBV19; cdr3_aa: ASSTPLGGTEAF
j_call: TRBJ1-2; clone_size: NA; v_call: TRBV29-1; cdr3_aa: SVSPLHGYT
j_call: TRBJ2-6; clone_size: NA; v_call: TRBV10-3; cdr3_aa: AIYSGANVLT
j_call: TRBJ2-7; clone_size: NA; v_call: TRBV29-1; cdr3_aa: SVYDNSYEQY
j_call: TRBJ2-3; clone_size: NA; v_call: TRBV5-1; cdr3_aa: ASSLAFGGASDTQY
j_call: TRBJ1-3; clone_size: NA; v_call: TRBV19; cdr3_aa: ASKGQLASGNTIY
j_call: TRBJ1-2; clone_size: NA; v_call: TRBV7-2; cdr3_aa: ASSPLGLGYT
j_call: TRBJ2-5; clone_size: NA; v_call: TRBV29-1; cdr3_aa: SVRSDPLETQY
j_call: TRBJ2-7; clone_size: NA; v_call: TRBV4-1; cdr3_aa: ASSQPSGGPYEQY
j_call: TRBJ2-5; clone_size: once; v_call: TRBV5-1; cdr3_aa: ASSLTGDVGTQY
j_call: TRBJ1-4; clone_size: NA; v_call: TRBV3-1/TRBV3-2; cdr3_aa: ASRSETGGLNEKLF
j_call: TRBJ1-1; clone_size: NA; v_call: TRBV10-1; cdr3_aa: AGDRFLAEAF
j_call: TRBJ1-2; clone_size: once; v_call: TRBV28; cdr3_aa: ASSRQGARHYGYT
j_call: TRBJ2-1; clone_size: NA; v_call: TRBV2; cdr3_aa: ASSVGLSSYNEQF
j_call: TRBJ1-1; clone_size: NA; v_call: TRBV5-1; cdr3_aa: ASSFAENTEAF
j_call: TRBJ2-5; clone_size: NA; v_call: TRBV5-1; cdr3_aa: ASSSPGGQETQY
j_call: TRBJ2-7; clone_size: once; v_call: TRBV18; cdr3_aa: ASSPDRVSEQY
j_call: TRBJ1-2; clone_size: NA; v_call: TRBV27; cdr3_aa: ASSLKTGGNYGYT
j_call: TRBJ1-2; clone_size: NA; v_call: TRBV5-8; cdr3_aa: ASSLEAPFEGYT
j_call: TRBJ2-5; clone_size: NA; v_call: TRBV15; cdr3_aa: ATSRDPIAGSQETQY
j_call: TRBJ1-2; clone_size: NA; v_call: TRBV28; cdr3_aa: ASSSRISNYGYT
j_call: TRBJ2-7; clone_size: NA; v_call: TRBV4-3; cdr3_aa: ASSQGHPGGEQY
j_call: TRBJ2-3; clone_size: NA; v_call: TRBV27; cdr3_aa: ASSLDRSTDTQY
j_call: TRBJ2-4; clone_size: NA; v_call: TRBV5-1; cdr3_aa: ASSEGQGSHSRLAKNIQY
j_call: TRBJ2-1; clone_size: NA; v_call: TRBV19; cdr3_aa: ASSPDRGRGEQF
j_call: TRBJ1-4; clone_size: few; v_call: TRBV27; cdr3_aa: ASSRSGVLNEKLF
j_call: TRBJ2-7; clone_size: NA; v_call: TRBV11-2; cdr3_aa: ASTQGVSFEQY
j_call: TRBJ1-6; clone_size: NA; v_call: TRBV7-9; cdr3_aa: ASSPTGEGSPLH
j_call: TRBJ1-4; clone_size: NA; v_call: TRBV11-2; cdr3_aa: ASSPGLTGTF
j_call: TRBJ1-1; clone_size: once; v_call: TRBV11-2; cdr3_aa: ASSLGQGWNTEAF
j_call: TRBJ1-4; clone_size: NA; v_call: TRBV6-2/TRBV6-3; cdr3_aa: ASSDPGESNEKLF
j_call: TRBJ2-1; clone_size: once; v_call: TRBV7-8; cdr3_aa: ASSPGRFTNEQF
j_call: TRBJ1-2; clone_size: many; v_call: TRBV14; cdr3_aa: ASSHDSNYGYT
j_call: TRBJ2-1; clone_size: NA; v_call: TRBV5-1; cdr3_aa: ASSLEASGGAGNEQF
j_call: TRBJ2-7; clone_size: few; v_call: TRBV10-1; cdr3_aa: ASSERGQREQY
j_call: TRBJ2-7; clone_size: NA; v_call: TRBV5-8; cdr3_aa: ATPLTGTGSYEQY
j_call: TRBJ2-1; clone_size: NA; v_call: TRBV6-2/TRBV6-3; cdr3_aa: ASSYGTASESYNEQF
j_call: TRBJ1-2; clone_size: NA; v_call: TRBV5-5; cdr3_aa: ASSATGGLGYT
j_call: TRBJ2-4; clone_size: NA; v_call: TRBV5-5; cdr3_aa: ASRSGSNIQY
j_call: TRBJ1-2; clone_size: NA; v_call: TRBV12-5; cdr3_aa: ASGLAQGYGGYT
j_call: TRBJ2-3; clone_size: NA; v_call: TRBV18; cdr3_aa: ASSPGTSGAITDTQY
j_call: TRBJ1-2; clone_size: NA; v_call: TRBV2; cdr3_aa: ASSETVDYGYT
j_call: TRBJ2-5; clone_size: NA; v_call: TRBV11-2; cdr3_aa: ASSLRDRPRGGTQY
j_call: TRBJ2-5; clone_size: NA; v_call: TRBV19; cdr3_aa: ASSTGTSGGETQY
j_call: TRBJ1-6; clone_size: once; v_call: TRBV4-1; cdr3_aa: ASSQDLRAGRALH
j_call: TRBJ1-2; clone_size: NA; v_call: TRBV9; cdr3_aa: ASSVDLAANYGYT
j_call: TRBJ1-5; clone_size: NA; v_call: TRBV12-5; cdr3_aa: ASGWTGPRNQPQH